The 17 T cell receptor beta chains below were found in one sample sequenced in a study of blood T cell repertoires in COVID-19. Only in-frame clones appear in the TCRdb table, and some are missing; sequencing was by immunoSEQ multiplex PCR. The repertoire consists of about 260,000 clones, with 88% occurring once and the leading ten covering 10%. The sequenced material came from peripheral blood. The source is a woman aged 65 to 85 with COVID-19, enrolled during active disease.

The chain couples TRBV5-4 to TRBJ2-7, with a weak D call TRBD2 (6 bases). Trimming left V 3 bases short and J 4 bases short, with 11 bases between. CDR1 SGHNT and CDR2 YYREEE come from the germline V gene (reference sequence). The CDR3 consists of 13 residues. The CDR3 sequence: CASSSGLPYEQYF. CDR3 DNA sequence: TGTGCCAGCAGCTCGGGACTTCCTTACGAGCAGTACTTC.

The genes are TRBV5-4 and TRBJ2-1; perhaps TRBD2 as D (7 bases). The germline V and J ends were trimmed by 0 bases and 0 bases, with 10 bases remaining between them. Germline CDR1 and CDR2: SGHNT and YYREEE (reference sequence). The CDR3 length is 16 residues. The DNA for the CDR3 is TGTGCCAGCAGCTTGGGAGGGGGGGACTCCTACAATGAGCAGTTCTTC. Amino acid sequence: CASSLGGGDSYNEQFF.

This sequence joins TRBV18 and TRBJ1-3; D unclear. The germline V gene has CDR1 KGHSH and CDR2 LQKENI. The CDR3 covers 14 residues. Trimming removed 3 bases from V and 4 bases from J, with 10 bases in between. CDR3 region: CASSPDPGGNTIYF. As DNA, the CDR3 is TGTGCCAGCTCACCTGATCCGGGGGGAAACACCATATATTTT.

This clone has only a few counts. The chain combines TRBV27 with TRBJ1-1; D possibly corresponds to TRBD1 (6 bases). Looked up from germline, CDR1 is MNHEY and CDR2 is SMNVEV (reference sequence). V shed 10 bases and J shed 0 bases, with 12 bases lying between them. The CDR3 runs to 13 residues. CDR3 nucleotide sequence: TGTGCCACCACAGGGTTTTTGAACACTGAAGCTTTCTTT. Protein: CATTGFLNTEAFF.

The chain recombines TRBV12-5 with TRBJ1-4, with D possibly matching TRBD1 (5 bases). Germline V gene data show CDR1 as LGHNT and CDR2 as FRNRAP. V was trimmed by 3 bases and J by 8 bases, leaving 10 bases between them. The length of the CDR3 is 13 residues. The CDR3 sequence is CASGFTGSEKLFF. CDR3 nucleotide sequence: TGTGCTAGTGGTTTTACAGGTTCGGAAAAACTGTTTTTT.

This clone was picked up one time. V usage is TRBV30 and J usage is TRBJ2-1, with 7 bases aligning to TRBD2. V shed 8 bases, J shed 8 bases, and the junction held 15 bases outside the gene matches. The CDR3 extends over 14 amino acids. The germline gives CDR1 GTSNPN, CDR2 SVGIG (reference sequence). The CDR3 loop is CARSGGNFWDEQFF. In nucleotides, the CDR3 is TGTGCCCGCTCGGGGGGAAACTTTTGGGATGAGCAGTTCTTC.

This rearrangement joins TRBV27 to TRBJ2-1; 8 positions agree with TRBD1. Germline V lookup: CDR1 MNHEY, CDR2 SMNVEV (reference sequence). The V and J ends lost 1 base and 8 bases, in that order; junction bases with no gene match: 16. The CDR3 length is 18 residues. The CDR3 DNA sequence: TGTGCCAGCAGTTTATTTTTCAGGGGGCCAGTATACTCCGATGAGCAGTTCTTC. As protein: CASSLFFRGPVYSDEQFF.

The gene calls are TRBV19 and TRBJ1-6, with 7 bases aligning to TRBD1. Germline CDR1 and CDR2: LNHDA and SQIVND (reference sequence). The CDR3 contains 17 residues. The V gene end was trimmed by 9 bases and the J gene end by 7 bases; junction bases not matched to a gene: 18. The CDR3 reads CASLNQPLTGSNSPLHF. The CDR3 DNA reads TGTGCCAGCTTAAACCAACCTTTGACAGGGTCAAATTCACCCCTCCACTTT.

The CDR3 DNA reads as TGTGCCAGCAGCTTGGCTGGCGGCAGTAATGAAAAACTGTTTTTT. Encoded protein: CASSLAGGSNEKLFF. The J gene is TRBJ1-4, the V gene TRBV5-4; D gene unclear. Germline V lookup: CDR1 SGHNT, CDR2 YYREEE (reference sequence). V gave up 0 bases and J gave up 4 bases, with 10 bases separating them. The CDR3 spans 15 residues.

This sequence joins TRBV27 and TRBJ2-7; 12 bases are shared with TRBD2. V lost 2 bases and J lost 4; bases outside the gene matches: 3. CDR3 size: 15 residues. Germline lookup yields CDR1 MNHEY and CDR2 SMNVEV (reference sequence). The CDR3 bases are TGTGCCAGCAGTTTACTAGCGGGAGGGCTTTACGAGCAGTACTTC. Translating gives CASSLLAGGLYEQYF.

This rearrangement joins TRBV28 to TRBJ2-2; 7 bases are shared with TRBD2. This CDR3 has 18 residues. V gave up 3 bases and J gave up 0 bases; unmatched junction bases: 10. Germline V lookup: CDR1 MDHEN, CDR2 SYDVKM. As DNA, the CDR3 is TGTGCCAGCAGTTTCAGGACGATGGGAGGGCCGAACACCGGGGAGCTGTTTTTT. It encodes CASSFRTMGGPNTGELFF.

This clone was observed a handful of times. The J gene is TRBJ1-2, the V gene TRBV7-9, with 8 bases fitting TRBD1. Trimming at V came to 5 bases and at J to 2 bases, leaving 4 bases not matched to a gene. The CDR3 is made up of 14 amino acids. Germline V gene data show CDR1 as SEHNR and CDR2 as FQNEAQ (reference sequence). The CDR3 reads CASSTRTGNYGYTF. The CDR3 region has the DNA TGTGCCAGCAGCACCCGGACAGGGAACTATGGCTACACCTTC.

The chain has TRBV4-1 and TRBJ2-6; a weak D match, TRBD2 (6 bases). Per germline, CDR1 MGHRA and CDR2 YSYEKL. V lost 6 bases and J 0 bases, leaving 9 bases between the germline ends. There are 15 residues in the CDR3. The CDR3 here is CASRRGLSGANVLTF. The CDR3 bases are TGCGCCAGCAGGCGGGGACTCTCTGGGGCCAACGTCCTGACTTTC.

This clone was picked up a small number of times. The CDR3 loop is CATSREQGGYGYTF. The DNA of the CDR3 is TGTGCCACCAGCAGGGAACAGGGGGGCTATGGCTACACCTTC. The gene calls are TRBV15 and TRBJ1-2; 8 nucleotides match TRBD1. The CDR3 is 14 residues long. J gave up 4 bases and V 3 bases, and 4 bases lay outside the gene matches. Germline CDR1 reads LNHNV; CDR2 reads YYDKDF (reference sequence). The full variable domain, with the rest looked up from reference TRBV15 and TRBJ1-2, is DAMVIQNPRYQVTQFGKPVTLSCSQTLNHNVMYWYQQKSSQAPKLLFHYYDKDFNNEADTPDNFQSRRPNTSFCFLDIRSPGLGDTAMYLCATSREQGGYGYTFGSGTRLTVV.

The chain couples TRBV6-2 or TRBV6-3 to TRBJ2-4, with TRBD2 matching over 12 bases. The CDR3 spans 16 residues. V was pared by 2 bases and J by 5 bases, with 4 bases of the junction left unmatched. From germline, CDR1 is MNHEY and CDR2 SVGEGT. The CDR3 loop is CASSYPLAGGENIQYF. CDR3 coding DNA: TGTGCCAGCAGTTACCCACTAGCGGGGGGAGAAAACATTCAGTACTTC.

The chain has TRBV4-1 and TRBJ2-2; TRBD1 might be the D (5 bases). The CDR3 is made up of 16 amino acids. Germline CDR1 reads MGHRA; CDR2 reads YSYEKL. Trimming removed 1 base from V and 3 bases from J, with 12 bases in between. The CDR3: CASSQGQMVHTGELFF. Written as DNA, the CDR3 is TGCGCCAGCAGCCAAGGACAGATGGTACACACCGGGGAGCTGTTTTTT.

The chain uses TRBV6-2 or TRBV6-3 and TRBJ1-5; 8 bases agree with TRBD1. Germline V lookup: CDR1 MNHEY, CDR2 SVGEGT. The CDR3 extends over 15 amino acids. V gave up 5 bases and J gave up 4 bases; unmatched junction bases: 7. Written as DNA, the CDR3 is TGTGCCAGCAGTACCCGACAGGGGAGAAATCAGCCCCAGCATTTT. This translates into CASSTRQGRNQPQHF.